The 30 T cell receptor beta chains listed next were all sequenced from one sample in a study of a mutant IDH1 vaccine in newly diagnosed glioma. Profiling relied on immunoSEQ multiplex PCR, and the TCRdb table lists in-frame clones only, not all of them. The sample records fewer than 70,000 clones, roughly four fifths being singletons. These TCRs are of unknown antigen specificity. The sample's time point: week 47, end of study. Vaccination used 300 ug of mutant IDH1 20-mer peptide per dose, with topical imiquimod. Sequencing used PBMCs, obtained from a glioma patient whose treatment included an IDH1 peptide vaccine. These receptor sequences come from a man aged 25 to 40 with glioma.

The chain has TRBV4-1 and TRBJ2-7, with TRBD1 as a possible D gene (6 bases). This CDR3 contains 15 residues. The V end was cut by 1 base, the J end by 3 bases, with 13 bases between. In germline, CDR1 is MGHRA, CDR2 YSYEKL. CDR3 sequence: CASSQGTAGNYEQYF. In DNA form, the CDR3 reads TGCGCCAGCAGCCAAGGGACAGCAGGAAACTACGAGCAGTACTTC.

The CDR3 region has the DNA TGTGCCAGCAGCCGCCAGCATGGGTCTAACTACGAGCAGTACTTC. Translation gives CASSRQHGSNYEQYF. J is TRBJ2-7 and V is TRBV13; D not certain. Trimming pared 5 bases from V and 3 bases from J, leaving 17 bases between. The CDR3 sequence is 15 residues long. The V gene's germline CDR1 is PRHDT and CDR2 FYEKMQ (reference sequence).

J is TRBJ1-2 and V is TRBV7-8; the D gene is possibly TRBD1 (5 bases). CDR3 length: 17 amino acids. CDR1 is SGHVS and CDR2 is FQNEAQ in the germline V gene. The V and J ends lost 5 bases and 3 bases respectively, with 22 bases between them. The CDR3 here is CASSKQGGARAHYGYTF. The CDR3 nucleotides are TGTGCCAGCAGCAAGCAGGGAGGGGCTCGGGCCCACTATGGCTACACCTTC.

The chain uses TRBV5-1 and TRBJ1-2; 10 nucleotides line up with TRBD1. Germline trimming cut 4 bases from V and 1 base from J; bases unmatched to any gene: 1. The CDR3 is 14 residues long. Germline V CDR1 and CDR2: SGHRS, YFSETQ. In DNA, the CDR3 is TGCGCCAGCAGCCGGACAGGGGGTAACTATGGCTACACCTTC. Encoded protein: CASSRTGGNYGYTF.

V is TRBV6-5 and J is TRBJ1-4, with unresolved D. The CDR3 has 15 amino acids. Deletions cut 0 bases from V and 3 bases from J, with 8 bases between. Germline CDR1 reads MNHEY; CDR2 reads SVGAGI. CDR3 amino acids: CASSYSRRPNEKLFF. DNA of the CDR3: TGTGCCAGCAGTTACTCGCGCAGACCTAATGAAAAACTGTTTTTT.

This clone is a singleton in its sample. This chain connects TRBV28 to TRBJ1-4, with D unclear. This CDR3 is 17 amino acids long. With 3 bases removed from V and 7 bases from J, the gap between germline ends came to 21 bases. The germline V gene has CDR1 MDHEN and CDR2 SYDVKM. CDR3 amino acids: CASSFGILGGESEKLFF. CDR3 DNA: TGTGCCAGCAGTTTTGGGATTCTTGGAGGAGAAAGTGAAAAACTGTTTTTT.

The table lists this clone with a count of one. The chain recombines TRBV7-9 with TRBJ2-5; D not certain. Trimming cost V 6 bases and J 3 bases, with 26 bases left between them. CDR1 is SEHNR, CDR2 FQNEAQ, per germline (reference sequence). This CDR3 spans 18 amino acids. The CDR3, as DNA: TGTGCCAGCAGGCCGGGCCTTCGGTCCAATTCGTCTAAAGAGACCCAGTACTTC. It codes for CASRPGLRSNSSKETQYF.

The genes are TRBV6-5 and TRBJ2-4; 8 bases line up with TRBD1. Germline loops: CDR1 MNHEY, CDR2 SVGAGI. The CDR3 runs to 15 residues. Losses at the gene ends were 2 bases for V and 6 bases for J; bases not matched to a gene: 6. CDR3 in DNA: TGTGCCAGCAGTTACAAACCAGGGGGCGGAAACATTCAGTACTTC. Translating it yields CASSYKPGGGNIQYF.

This clone was seen just once. The chain employs TRBV6-1 and TRBJ2-1, with D unclear. CDR3 length: 11 amino acids. V dropped 1 base and J dropped 11 bases, with 6 bases sitting between them. Per the germline V gene, CDR1 is MNHNS and CDR2 is SASEGT. This CDR3 reads CASSEVLKQFF. The CDR3 DNA sequence: TGTGCCAGCAGTGAAGTTTTGAAGCAGTTCTTC.

This clone was seen once. The chain combines TRBV28 with TRBJ1-5, with D possibly being TRBD1 (6 bases). V dropped 6 bases and J dropped 4 bases, with 25 bases sitting between them. Germline lookup yields CDR1 MDHEN and CDR2 SYDVKM. CDR3 size: 18 residues. CDR3 loop: CASSTTGSWESGNQPQHF. The CDR3, as DNA: TGTGCCAGCAGCACCACAGGGAGTTGGGAGTCCGGAAATCAGCCCCAGCATTTT.

The V gene is TRBV7-9, the J gene TRBJ2-7; 7 positions match TRBD1. Germline V gene lookup returns CDR1 SEHNR and CDR2 FQNEAQ (reference sequence). Unmatched junction bases numbered 8, after V lost 4 bases and J lost 2 bases. CDR3 size: 15 residues. CDR3 bases: TGTGCCAGCAGCTCACCGGGACAGAGCACCTACGAGCAGTACTTC. Translating it yields CASSSPGQSTYEQYF.

J is TRBJ2-2 and V is TRBV10-1; D not certain. V dropped 2 bases and J dropped 6 bases, with 1 base sitting between them. Germline CDR1 WNHNN, CDR2 SYGVQD (reference sequence). The CDR3 is 11 amino acids. CDR3 DNA: TGCGCCAGCAGTGAGGCCGGGGAGCTGTTTTTT. This encodes CASSEAGELFF.

This sequence joins TRBV28 and TRBJ2-5; 14 bases match TRBD2. The J segment lost 5 bases and the V segment lost 4 bases, leaving 9 bases of the junction unmatched. Germline lookup yields CDR1 MDHEN and CDR2 SYDVKM. The CDR3 extends over 17 amino acids. As DNA, the CDR3 is TGTGCCAGCAGTTCGACTAGCGGGGGGGCCTTGGTGGAGACCCAGTACTTC. As protein: CASSSTSGGALVETQYF.

The chain carries TRBV2 and TRBJ1-5; no clear D. The V and J ends lost 7 bases and 6 bases respectively, with 10 bases between them. The CDR3 totals 12 residues. Looked up from germline, CDR1 is SNHLY and CDR2 is FYNNEI. CDR3: CASMGGSQPQHF. The CDR3 nucleotides are TGTGCCAGCATGGGAGGATCTCAGCCCCAGCATTTT.

For the CDR3, the DNA is TGCGCCAGCAGCTCGGGACTGGCCAGGACCCAGTACTTC. This translates into CASSSGLARTQYF. The V and J genes are TRBV5-1 and TRBJ2-5; a weak D match, TRBD2 (6 bases). CDR1 SGHRS and CDR2 YFSETQ come from the germline V gene. This CDR3 has 13 residues. Trimming removed 3 bases at V and 7 bases at J, with 13 bases between.

The gene calls are TRBV29-1 and TRBJ1-1; 8 nucleotides align to TRBD1. Germline CDR1 and CDR2: SQVTM and ANQGSEA. After removal of 6 bases from V and 6 bases from J, the junction contained 9 bases not matched to a gene. The CDR3 is 13 residues long. The CDR3 sequence: CSVAMTGAAEAFF. The CDR3 DNA follows: TGCAGCGTCGCAATGACAGGGGCAGCTGAAGCTTTCTTT. The full variable domain, in which reference TRBV29-1 and TRBJ1-1 provide the parts outside the CDR3, is SAVISQKPSRDICQRGTSLTIQCQVDSQVTMMFWYRQQPGQSLTLIATANQGSEATYESGFVIDKFPISRPNLTFSTLTVSNMSPEDSSIYLCSVAMTGAAEAFFGQGTRLTVV.

The chain carries TRBV7-9 and TRBJ2-1; possible D gene TRBD1, 5 bases. Germline V gene sequence: CDR1 SEHNR, CDR2 FQNEAQ (reference sequence). V was trimmed by 3 bases and J by 7 bases, leaving 16 bases between them. The CDR3 is 15 residues long. The CDR3 DNA reads TGTGCCAGCAGCTTCGGACAAGCCTCCCCTAATGAGCAGTTCTTC. Its protein product is CASSFGQASPNEQFF.

The V and J genes are TRBV14 and TRBJ1-1, with a weak D call TRBD1 (5 bases). The CDR3 runs 13 residues. From germline, CDR1 is SGHDN and CDR2 FVKESK. V was trimmed by 2 bases and J by 11 bases, leaving 15 bases between them. The CDR3 nucleotides read TGTGCCAGCAGCCAACAGGACTTTGGGGCGGCTTTCTTT. Amino acids: CASSQQDFGAAFF.

This chain links TRBV27 with TRBJ1-2; unclear D gene. Trimming took 6 bases from V and 4 from J, leaving 12 bases between them. Germline V gene data show CDR1 as MNHEY and CDR2 as SMNVEV (reference sequence). This CDR3 comprises 13 residues. The CDR3 sequence: CASSFTGSYGYTF. The CDR3 coding sequence is TGTGCCAGCAGCTTCACGGGGAGCTATGGCTACACCTTC.

This clone was picked up one time. V and J are TRBV6-5 and TRBJ2-5, with D perhaps matching TRBD2 (5 bases). The CDR3 has 13 amino acids. The V end was cut by 7 bases, the J end by 13 bases, with 22 bases between. CDR1 and CDR2 (germline): MNHEY, SVGAGI. Written as DNA, the CDR3 is TGTGCCAGCACTACACCCGGGTTGGGAGCGAGGTACTTC. It encodes CASTTPGLGARYF.

This clone occurred a few times. This sequence joins TRBV2 and TRBJ1-5; D is ambiguous. CDR1 and CDR2 from the germline V gene are SNHLY and FYNNEI. Trimming shortened V by 7 bases and J by 0 bases, and 10 bases separated the two germline ends. CDR3 size: 14 residues. In DNA form, the CDR3 reads TGTGCCAGCAATCCGCAGTATAGCAATCAGCCCCAGCATTTT. It is translated as CASNPQYSNQPQHF.

The rearrangement uses TRBV6-6 and TRBJ2-1; 14 bases agree with TRBD2. CDR1 is MNHNY and CDR2 is SVGAGI in the germline V gene (reference sequence). With 5 bases clipped from V and 12 bases from J, the junction kept 6 bases outside the gene matches. The CDR3 runs 14 residues. DNA for the CDR3: TGTGCCAGCAGTGCGGGACTAGCGGGGGAACCGCAGTTCTTC. Encoded protein: CASSAGLAGEPQFF.

The V and J genes are TRBV6-1 and TRBJ2-5, with a possible D match to TRBD2 (5 bases). V was pared by 0 bases and J by 4 bases, with 21 bases between. The CDR3 is 18 amino acids. CDR1 MNHNS and CDR2 SASEGT come from the germline V gene. The CDR3 protein is CASSEAPLLLGYGETQYF. The CDR3 nucleotides are TGTGCCAGCAGTGAAGCTCCCCTGCTACTAGGTTACGGAGAGACCCAGTACTTC.

The J gene is TRBJ2-3, the V gene TRBV28, with D tentatively TRBD2 (6 bases). This CDR3 is 14 amino acids long. V was cut by 8 bases and J by 2 bases, with 14 bases left in between. From germline, CDR1 is MDHEN and CDR2 SYDVKM. In DNA, the CDR3 is TGTGCCAGCCGTGTGGGGGGACTCACAGATACGCAGTATTTT. This gives the protein CASRVGGLTDTQYF.

The chain carries TRBV18 and TRBJ2-7; 16 bases match TRBD2. Trimming took 1 base from V and 4 from J; bases not matched to a gene: 4. Germline CDR1 is KGHSH and CDR2 is LQKENI. The CDR3 extends over 17 amino acids. The CDR3 DNA reads as TGTGCCAGCTCACCACTGGGACTAGCGGGGGGGAAATACGAGCAGTACTTC. The encoded protein is CASSPLGLAGGKYEQYF.

The V and J genes are TRBV27 and TRBJ1-1, with D hard to call. The CDR3 is 15 residues long. V lost 2 bases, J lost 3 bases, and 13 bases lay in between. Germline loops: CDR1 MNHEY, CDR2 SMNVEV (reference sequence). CDR3 sequence (DNA): TGTGCCAGCAGTTTAGGGCTTGGAGGGTACACTGAAGCTTTCTTT. This encodes CASSLGLGGYTEAFF.

This clone was detected only a few times. J is TRBJ2-7 and V is TRBV30; D is undetermined. Germline CDR1 GTSNPN, CDR2 SVGIG (reference sequence). V shed 0 bases and J shed 5 bases, with 5 bases lying between them. The CDR3 loop spans 11 amino acids. In DNA form, the CDR3 reads TGTGCCTGGAGTGTCTTGGACGAGCAGTACTTC. Its protein product is CAWSVLDEQYF.

The chain employs TRBV15 and TRBJ1-2; TRBD1 agrees at 8 bases. The junction had 5 bases not matched to a gene; V was cut back by 1 base and J by 4 bases. Germline-derived CDR1 and CDR2 are LNHNV and YYDKDF (reference sequence). The CDR3 spans 15 residues. CDR3 amino acids: CATSRGTGGGYGYTF. CDR3 bases: TGTGCCACCAGCAGAGGAACAGGGGGGGGCTATGGCTACACCTTC.

CDR3 sequence: CAWSTGTGLINEQFF. CDR3 sequence (DNA): TGTGCCTGGAGTACCGGGACAGGTCTTATCAATGAGCAGTTCTTC. V usage is TRBV30 and J usage is TRBJ2-1; 8 nucleotides match TRBD1. Germline V gives CDR1 GTSNPN, CDR2 SVGIG (reference sequence). The V gene end was trimmed by 2 bases and the J gene end by 6 bases; junction bases not matched to a gene: 9. This CDR3 has 15 amino acids. The full variable domain, with the rest looked up from reference TRBV30 and TRBJ2-1, is SQTIHQWPATLVQPVGSPLSLECTVEGTSNPNLYWYRQAAGRGLQLLFYSVGIGQISSEVPQNLSASRPQDRQFILSSKKLLLSDSGFYLCAWSTGTGLINEQFFGPGTRLTVL.

This clone has a single count. This rearrangement joins TRBV4-1 to TRBJ2-3, with 7 bases matching TRBD2. In germline, CDR1 is MGHRA, CDR2 YSYEKL. The trim removed 0 bases at V and 0 bases at J, leaving 6 bases unmatched. The CDR3 contains 17 residues. The CDR3 here is CASSQDASGVSTDTQYF. The CDR3 DNA sequence: TGCGCCAGCAGCCAAGATGCGAGCGGGGTCAGCACAGATACGCAGTATTTT.